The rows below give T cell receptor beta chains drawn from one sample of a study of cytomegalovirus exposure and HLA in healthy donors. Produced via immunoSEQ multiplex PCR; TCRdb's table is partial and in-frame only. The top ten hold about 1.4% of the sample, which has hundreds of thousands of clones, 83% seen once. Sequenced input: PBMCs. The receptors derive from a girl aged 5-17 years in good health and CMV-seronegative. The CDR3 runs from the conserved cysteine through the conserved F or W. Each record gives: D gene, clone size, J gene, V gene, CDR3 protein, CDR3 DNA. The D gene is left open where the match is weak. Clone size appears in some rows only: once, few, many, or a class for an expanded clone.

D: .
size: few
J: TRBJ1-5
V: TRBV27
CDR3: CASSTWGAHQPQHF
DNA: TGTGCCAGCAGTACTTGGGGAGCCCATCAGCCCCAGCATTTT

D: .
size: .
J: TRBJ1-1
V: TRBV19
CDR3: CASRNQGNTEAFF
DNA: TGTGCCAGTAGAAATCAGGGGAACACTGAAGCTTTCTTT

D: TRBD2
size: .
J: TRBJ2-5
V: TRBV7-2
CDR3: CASSLSGGPLETPYF
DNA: TGTGCCAGCAGCCTTAGCGGGGGGCCATTGGAGACCCCGTACTTC

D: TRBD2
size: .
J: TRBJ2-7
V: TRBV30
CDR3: CAWSVGLAGGNGDEQYF
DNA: TGTGCCTGGAGTGTGGGACTAGCGGGGGGAAATGGTGACGAGCAGTACTTC

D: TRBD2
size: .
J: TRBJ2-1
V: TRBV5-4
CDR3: CASSPNLAGGLSYNEQFF
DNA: TGTGCCAGCAGCCCAAACCTAGCGGGAGGTCTCTCCTACAATGAGCAGTTCTTC

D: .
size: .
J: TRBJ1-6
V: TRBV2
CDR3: CASSRVWSYNSPLHF
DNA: TGTGCCAGCAGTCGCGTGTGGAGTTATAATTCACCCCTCCACTTT

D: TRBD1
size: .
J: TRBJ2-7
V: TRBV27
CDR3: CASKTGNEQYF
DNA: TGTGCCAGCAAGACAGGGAACGAGCAGTACTTC

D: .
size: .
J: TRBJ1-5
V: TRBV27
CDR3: CASSGLGGGNQPQHF
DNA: TGTGCCAGCAGTGGACTAGGGGGGGGAAATCAGCCCCAGCATTTT

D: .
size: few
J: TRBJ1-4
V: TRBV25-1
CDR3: CASSESGGNEKLFF
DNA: TGTGCCAGCAGTGAAAGCGGCGGTAATGAAAAACTGTTTTTT

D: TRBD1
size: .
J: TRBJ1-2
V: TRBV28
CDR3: CASLRDSNYGYTF
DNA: TGTGCCAGCCTAAGGGACAGTAACTATGGCTACACCTTC

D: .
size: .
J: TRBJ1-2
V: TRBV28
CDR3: CASSLWGDYGYTF
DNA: TGTGCCAGCAGTCTCTGGGGGGACTATGGCTACACCTTC

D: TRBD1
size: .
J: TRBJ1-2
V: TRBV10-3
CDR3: CAIERDRVNGYTF
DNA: TGTGCCATCGAGAGGGACAGGGTAAATGGCTACACCTTC

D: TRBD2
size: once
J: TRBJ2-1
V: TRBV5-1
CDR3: CASSPLAGGFDEQFF
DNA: TGCGCCAGCAGCCCACTAGCGGGGGGGTTCGATGAGCAGTTCTTC

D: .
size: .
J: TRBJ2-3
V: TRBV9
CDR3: CASSVERDTQYF
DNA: TGTGCCAGCAGCGTAGAGAGGGATACGCAGTATTTT

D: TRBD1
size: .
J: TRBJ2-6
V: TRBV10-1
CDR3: CARQGTTGANVLTF
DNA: TGCGCCAGACAGGGGACCACGGGGGCCAACGTCCTGACTTTC

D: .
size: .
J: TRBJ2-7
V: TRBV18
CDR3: CASSPRANEQYF
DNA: TGTGCCAGCTCACCACGGGCGAACGAGCAGTACTTC

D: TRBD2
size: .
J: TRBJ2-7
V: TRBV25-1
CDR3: CASSSEAGAYEQYF
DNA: TGTGCCAGCAGTTCCGAAGCGGGAGCCTACGAGCAGTACTTC

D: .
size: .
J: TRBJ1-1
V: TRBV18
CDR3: CASSPGARMNTEAFF
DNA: TGTGCCAGCTCACCAGGAGCACGGATGAACACTGAAGCTTTCTTT

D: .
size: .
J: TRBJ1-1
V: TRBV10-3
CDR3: CAISDRTAGSRHTEAFF
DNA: TGTGCCATCAGTGACCGGACAGCGGGATCAAGGCACACTGAAGCTTTCTTT

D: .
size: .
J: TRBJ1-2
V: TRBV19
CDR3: CASSPSVDPLNYGYTF
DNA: TGTGCCAGTAGTCCGTCAGTTGATCCTTTAAACTATGGCTACACCTTC

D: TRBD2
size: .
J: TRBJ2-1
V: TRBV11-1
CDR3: CASSFTSGRHEQFF
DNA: TGTGCCAGCAGCTTTACTAGCGGGAGGCATGAGCAGTTCTTC

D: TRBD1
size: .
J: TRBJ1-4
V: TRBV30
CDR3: CAWSPTPGTGNNEKLFF
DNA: TGTGCCTGGAGTCCGACCCCGGGGACAGGGAATAATGAAAAACTGTTTTTT

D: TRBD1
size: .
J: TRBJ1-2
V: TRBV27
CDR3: CASSLLRDRGQGFYGYTF
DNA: TGTGCCAGCAGTTTATTGAGGGACAGGGGGCAGGGATTCTATGGCTACACCTTC

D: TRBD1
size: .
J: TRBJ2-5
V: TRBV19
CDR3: CASSIGAGGFRETQYF
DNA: TGTGCCAGTAGTATAGGGGCAGGGGGCTTTAGGGAGACCCAGTACTTC

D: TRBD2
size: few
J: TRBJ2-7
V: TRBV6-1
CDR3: CATYRSGRDEQYF
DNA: TGTGCGACTTACCGTTCAGGGAGGGACGAGCAGTACTTC

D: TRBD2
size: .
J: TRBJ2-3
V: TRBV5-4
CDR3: CASSLGRGGTSTDTQYF
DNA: TGTGCCAGCAGCTTGGGGCGGGGGGGGACTAGCACAGATACGCAGTATTTT

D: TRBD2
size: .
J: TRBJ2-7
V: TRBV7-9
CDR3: CASSLPGTSGSAYEQYF
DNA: TGTGCCAGCAGCTTACCCGGGACTAGCGGGTCAGCCTACGAGCAGTACTTC

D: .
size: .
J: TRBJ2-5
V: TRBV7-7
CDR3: CASRKGFGEETQYF
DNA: TGTGCCAGCAGGAAGGGTTTTGGGGAGGAGACCCAGTACTTC

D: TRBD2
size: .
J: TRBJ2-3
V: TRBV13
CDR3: CASSTASGGAATQYF
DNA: TGTGCCAGCAGCACTGCTAGCGGGGGGGCCGCAACGCAGTATTTT

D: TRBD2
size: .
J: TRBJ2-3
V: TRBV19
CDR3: CASSFPGGSTDTQYF
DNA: TGTGCCAGTAGTTTCCCGGGGGGTAGCACAGATACGCAGTATTTT

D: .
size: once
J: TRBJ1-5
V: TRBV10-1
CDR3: CASSEPWTEEPNQPQHF
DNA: TGCGCCAGCAGTGAGCCGTGGACAGAGGAACCTAATCAGCCCCAGCATTTT

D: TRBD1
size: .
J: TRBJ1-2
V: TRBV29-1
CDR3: CSVEDGAEDPGQGANYGYTF
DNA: TGCAGCGTTGAAGATGGTGCCGAAGACCCTGGACAGGGGGCAAACTATGGCTACACCTTC

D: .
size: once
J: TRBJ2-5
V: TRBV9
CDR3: CASSVRPSRQETQYF
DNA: TGTGCCAGCAGCGTACGGCCTAGCAGACAAGAGACCCAGTACTTC

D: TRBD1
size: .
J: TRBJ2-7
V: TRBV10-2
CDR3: CASRGTGASVYEQYF
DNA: TGCGCCAGCAGGGGGACAGGGGCGTCCGTATACGAGCAGTACTTC

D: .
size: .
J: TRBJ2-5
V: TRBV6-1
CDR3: CASSPTREETQYF
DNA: TGTGCCAGCAGCCCTACTAGAGAGGAGACCCAGTACTTC

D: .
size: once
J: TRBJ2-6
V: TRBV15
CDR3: CATSDQGFSGANVLTF
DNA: TGTGCCACCAGCGACCAGGGTTTCTCTGGGGCCAACGTCCTGACTTTC

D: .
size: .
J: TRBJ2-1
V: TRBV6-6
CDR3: CCTGQPSNEQFF
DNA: TGTTGTACAGGGCAACCTTCCAATGAGCAGTTCTTC

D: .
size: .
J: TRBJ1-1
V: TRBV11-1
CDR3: CASSSAGHLNTEAFF
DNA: TGTGCCAGCAGCTCAGCGGGACACCTGAACACTGAAGCTTTCTTT

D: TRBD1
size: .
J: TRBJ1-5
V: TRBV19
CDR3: CASRRDSGHQPQHF
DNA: TGTGCCAGTAGAAGGGACAGCGGGCATCAGCCCCAGCATTTT

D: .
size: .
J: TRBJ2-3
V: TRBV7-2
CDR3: CASSLAAVRADTQYF
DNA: TGTGCCAGCAGCTTAGCCGCGGTCAGGGCAGATACGCAGTATTTT

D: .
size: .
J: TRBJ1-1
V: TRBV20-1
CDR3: CSVEKNTEAFF
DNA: TGCAGTGTCGAGAAGAACACTGAAGCTTTCTTT

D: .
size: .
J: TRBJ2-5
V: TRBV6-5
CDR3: CASSPGQNQETQYF
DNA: TGTGCCAGCAGTCCCGGACAGAACCAAGAGACCCAGTACTTC

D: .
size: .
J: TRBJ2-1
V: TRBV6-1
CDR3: CASSGLTVDEQFF
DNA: TGTGCCAGCAGTGGACTGACTGTCGATGAGCAGTTCTTC

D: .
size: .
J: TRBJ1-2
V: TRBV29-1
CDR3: CSVKTGSGGYTF
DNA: TGCAGCGTCAAAACAGGGTCCGGGGGCTACACCTTC

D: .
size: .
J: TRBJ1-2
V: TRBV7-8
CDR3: CASSYFGGQTNGYTF
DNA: TGTGCCAGCAGCTATTTCGGTGGGCAGACGAATGGCTACACCTTC

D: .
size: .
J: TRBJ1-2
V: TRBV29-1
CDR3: CSVTGPGYTF
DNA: TGCAGCGTTACAGGACCTGGCTACACCTTC

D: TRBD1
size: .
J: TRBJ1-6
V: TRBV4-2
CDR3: CASSQGQGPNSPLHF
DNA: TGTGCCAGCAGCCAAGGACAGGGACCTAATTCACCCCTCCACTTT

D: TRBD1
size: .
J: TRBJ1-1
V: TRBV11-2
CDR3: CASSNRQGGAAFF
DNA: TGTGCCAGCAGCAACCGACAGGGCGGCGCGGCTTTCTTT

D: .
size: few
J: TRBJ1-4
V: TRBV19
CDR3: CASSTDRLNEKLFF
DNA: TGTGCCAGTAGTACAGACAGGCTTAATGAAAAACTGTTTTTT

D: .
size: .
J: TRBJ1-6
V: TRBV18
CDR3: CASSPPGQGNSPLHF
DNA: TGTGCCAGCTCACCACCGGGGCAGGGTAATTCACCCCTCCACTTT

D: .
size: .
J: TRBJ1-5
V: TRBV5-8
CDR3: CASSLEAGSQPQHF
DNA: TGTGCCAGCAGCTTGGAGGCGGGGAGTCAGCCCCAGCATTTT

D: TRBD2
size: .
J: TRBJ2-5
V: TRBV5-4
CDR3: CASSLGIAGGWEETQYF
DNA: TGTGCCAGCAGCTTGGGAATAGCGGGAGGTTGGGAAGAGACCCAGTACTTC

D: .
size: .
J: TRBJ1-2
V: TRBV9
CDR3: CASSIGAQGNYGYTF
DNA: TGTGCCAGCAGCATAGGGGCCCAGGGGAACTATGGCTACACCTTC

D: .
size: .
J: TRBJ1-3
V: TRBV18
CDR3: CASSAEDRHSGNTIYF
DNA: TGTGCCAGCTCAGCTGAGGACAGACACTCTGGAAACACCATATATTTT

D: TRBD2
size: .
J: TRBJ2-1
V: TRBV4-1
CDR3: CASSVSKGLAGANEQFF
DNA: TGCGCCAGCAGCGTATCAAAGGGACTAGCGGGAGCCAATGAGCAGTTCTTC

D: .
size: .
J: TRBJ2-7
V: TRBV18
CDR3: CASSPLGASFCEQYF
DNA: TGTGCCAGCTCACCTCTGGGCGCCTCCTTCTGCGAGCAGTACTTC

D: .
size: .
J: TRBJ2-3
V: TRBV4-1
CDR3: CASSQDSTRTDTQYF
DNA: TGCGCCAGCAGCCAAGATTCGACTAGAACAGATACGCAGTATTTT

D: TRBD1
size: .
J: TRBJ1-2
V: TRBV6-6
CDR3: CASSRTGGASNYGYTF
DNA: TGTGCCAGCAGCCGGACAGGGGGCGCTTCTAACTATGGCTACACCTTC

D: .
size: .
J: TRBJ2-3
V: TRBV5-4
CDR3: CATATSRSTDTQYF
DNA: TGTGCCACCGCGACTAGTCGTTCCACAGATACGCAGTATTTT